This TCR beta chain was captured in a study of cytomegalovirus exposure and HLA in healthy donors. V gave up 3 bases and J gave up 7 bases, with 21 bases separating them. The length of the CDR3 is 16 residues. The germline CDR1 and CDR2 sequences are MDHEN and SYDVKM. Both 60 Vbeta primers and 13 Jbeta primers went into the PCR. Here immunoSEQ multiplex PCR was the method, and the copy in TCRdb shows in-frame clones only, minus some. The sample includes a few hundred thousand clones, approximately 78% seen only once; the top ten take approximately 2.9%. V and J are TRBV28 and TRBJ1-1, with D possibly matching TRBD1 (5 bases). The source is a man in his thirties or forties in good health and CMV-seronegative. The specimen was PBMCs. Here the CDR3 reads CASSFRVFGGSIEAFF. The DNA of the CDR3 is TGTGCCAGCAGTTTTAGGGTGTTCGGGGGGAGTATTGAAGCTTTCTTT.